This T cell receptor (beta chain) was documented in a study of shared T cell receptors in the human thymus. Germline assignment: CDR1 MNHNY and CDR2 SVGAGI (reference sequence). V lost 10 bases to trimming and J lost 5 bases, with 11 bases between them. The CDR3 is made up of 11 amino acids. Sequencing was performed with immunoSEQ multiplex PCR; in TCRdb, only in-frame clones are kept and a portion is missing. The sample contains approximately 580,000 clones, 70% to 80% of which appear only once. This sample also appeared in a second study, on human thymus T cells. That work contributes: Resections from corrective heart surgery provided thymus tissue.

The chain has TRBV6-6 and TRBJ2-5; D not resolved. This TCR derives from a boy younger than two with a congenital heart defect. The specimen was thymocytes. DNA for the CDR3: TGTGCCACCCTAGTCGGGGAGACCCAGTACTTC. Translation: CATLVGETQYF.